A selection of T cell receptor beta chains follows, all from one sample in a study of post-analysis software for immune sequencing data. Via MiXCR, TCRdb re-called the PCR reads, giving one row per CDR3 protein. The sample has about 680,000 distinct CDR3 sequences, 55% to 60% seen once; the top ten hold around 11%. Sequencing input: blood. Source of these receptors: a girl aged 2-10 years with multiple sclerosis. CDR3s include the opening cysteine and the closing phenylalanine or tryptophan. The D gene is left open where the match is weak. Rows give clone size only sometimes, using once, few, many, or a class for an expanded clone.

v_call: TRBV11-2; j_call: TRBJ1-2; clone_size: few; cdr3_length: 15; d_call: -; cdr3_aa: CASSLVSTGVSGYTF; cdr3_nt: TGTGCCAGCAGCTTAGTCTCGACTGGCGTATCTGGCTACACCTTC
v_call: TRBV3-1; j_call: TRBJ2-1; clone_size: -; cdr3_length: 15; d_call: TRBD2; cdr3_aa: CASSQMLAGDNEQFF; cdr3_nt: TGTGCCAGCAGCCAAATGCTAGCGGGAGATAATGAGCAGTTCTTC
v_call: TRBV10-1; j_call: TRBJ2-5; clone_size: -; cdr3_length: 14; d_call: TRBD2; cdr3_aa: CASSASAGAQEQYF; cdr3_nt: TGCGCCAGCAGTGCGTCGGCGGGAGCGCAAGAGCAGTACTTC
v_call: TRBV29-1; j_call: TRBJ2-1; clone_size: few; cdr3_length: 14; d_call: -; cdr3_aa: CSVDQGPSYNEQFF; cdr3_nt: TGCAGCGTTGACCAGGGCCCATCCTACAATGAGCAGTTCTTC
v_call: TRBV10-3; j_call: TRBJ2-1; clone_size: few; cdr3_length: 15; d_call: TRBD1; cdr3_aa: CAISKVAGGSDEQFF; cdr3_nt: TGTGCCATCAGCAAGGTGGCAGGGGGCAGCGATGAGCAGTTCTTC
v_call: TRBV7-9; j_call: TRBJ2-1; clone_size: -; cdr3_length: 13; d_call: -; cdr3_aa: CASSPPATVEQFF; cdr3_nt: TGTGCCAGCAGCCCCCCCGCAACTGTTGAGCAGTTCTTC
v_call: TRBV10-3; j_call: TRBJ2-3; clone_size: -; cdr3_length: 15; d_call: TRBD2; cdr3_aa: CAISESGSGSDTQYF; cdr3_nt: TGTGCCATCAGTGAGTCTGGTAGCGGGAGCGATACGCAGTATTTT
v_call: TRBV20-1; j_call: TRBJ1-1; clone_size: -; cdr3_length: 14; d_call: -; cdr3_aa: CSAPDSRMNTEAFF; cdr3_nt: TGCAGTGCTCCGGACAGCCGGATGAACACTGAAGCTTTCTTT
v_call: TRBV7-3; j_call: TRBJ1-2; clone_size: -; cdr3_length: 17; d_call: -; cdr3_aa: CATTDIRDVREDYGYTF; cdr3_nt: TGTGCCACCACCGACATCCGGGACGTCAGGGAGGACTATGGCTACACCTTC
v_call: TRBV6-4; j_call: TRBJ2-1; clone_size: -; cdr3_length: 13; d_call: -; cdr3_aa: CASSDYMDNEQFF; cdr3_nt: TGTGCCAGCAGTGACTATATGGACAATGAGCAGTTCTTC
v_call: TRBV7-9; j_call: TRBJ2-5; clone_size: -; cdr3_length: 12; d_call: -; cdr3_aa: CASSLEAQTQYF; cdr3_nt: TGTGCCAGCAGCTTAGAAGCGCAGACCCAGTACTTC
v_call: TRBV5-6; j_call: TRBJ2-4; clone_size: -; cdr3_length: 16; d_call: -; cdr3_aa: CASSLSGRGWENIQYF; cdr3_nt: TGTGCCAGCAGCCTCTCGGGAAGGGGTTGGGAAAACATTCAGTACTTC
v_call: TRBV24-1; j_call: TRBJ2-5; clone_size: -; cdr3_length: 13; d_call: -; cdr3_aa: CATSAQGWETQYF; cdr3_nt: TGTGCCACCAGTGCCCAGGGGTGGGAGACCCAGTACTTC
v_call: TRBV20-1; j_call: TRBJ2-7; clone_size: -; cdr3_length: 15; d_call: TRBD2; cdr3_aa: CSARDWASGSYEQYF; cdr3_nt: TGCAGTGCTAGAGATTGGGCTAGCGGCTCCTACGAGCAGTACTTC
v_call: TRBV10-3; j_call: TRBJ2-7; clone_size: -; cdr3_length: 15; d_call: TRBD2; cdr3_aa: CAISAASGGPQEQYF; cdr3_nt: TGTGCCATCAGTGCAGCCTCGGGAGGGCCGCAAGAGCAGTACTTC
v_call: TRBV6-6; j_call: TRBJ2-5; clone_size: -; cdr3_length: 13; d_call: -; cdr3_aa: CASSLTYKETQYF; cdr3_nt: TGTGCCAGCAGCCTGACATACAAGGAGACCCAGTACTTC
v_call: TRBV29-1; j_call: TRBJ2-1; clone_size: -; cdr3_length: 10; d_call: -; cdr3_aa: CSVSDQEQFF; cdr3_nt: TGCAGCGTTTCTGACCAGGAGCAGTTCTTC
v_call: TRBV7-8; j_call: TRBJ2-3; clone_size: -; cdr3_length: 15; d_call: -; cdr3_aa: CASSLYGASTDTQYF; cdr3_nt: TGTGCCAGCAGCCTATATGGGGCTAGCACAGATACGCAGTATTTT
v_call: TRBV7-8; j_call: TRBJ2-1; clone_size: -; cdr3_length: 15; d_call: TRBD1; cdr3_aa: CASSFDRGRYSEQFF; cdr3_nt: TGTGCCAGCAGCTTCGACAGGGGCAGGTACAGTGAGCAGTTCTTC
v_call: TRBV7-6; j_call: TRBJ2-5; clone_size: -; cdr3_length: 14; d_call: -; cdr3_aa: CASSLPGVGETQYF; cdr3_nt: TGTGCCAGCAGCCTCCCGGGAGTAGGGGAGACCCAGTACTTC
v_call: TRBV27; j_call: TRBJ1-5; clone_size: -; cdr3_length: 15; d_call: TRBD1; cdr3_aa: CASSLLQGARGPQHF; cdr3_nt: TGTGCCAGCAGCCTTCTACAGGGGGCCCGGGGGCCCCAGCATTTT
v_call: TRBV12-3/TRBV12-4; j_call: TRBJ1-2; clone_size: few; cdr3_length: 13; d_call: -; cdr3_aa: CASSHGRDYGYTF; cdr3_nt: TGTGCCAGCAGCCACGGGAGGGACTATGGCTACACCTTC
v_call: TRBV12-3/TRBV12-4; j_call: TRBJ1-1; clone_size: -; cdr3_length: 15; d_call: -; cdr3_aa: CASSTQGHLNTEAFF; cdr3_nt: TGTGCCAGCAGTACCCAGGGCCATTTGAACACTGAAGCTTTCTTT